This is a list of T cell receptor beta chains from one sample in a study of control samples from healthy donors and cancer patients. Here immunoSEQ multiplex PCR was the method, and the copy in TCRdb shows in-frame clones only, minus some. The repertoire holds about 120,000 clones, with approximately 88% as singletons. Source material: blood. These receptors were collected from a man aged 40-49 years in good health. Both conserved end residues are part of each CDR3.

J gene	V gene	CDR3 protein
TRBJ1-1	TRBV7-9	CASSETHKGNTEAFF
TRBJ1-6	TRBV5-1	CASSQEGQGASLHF
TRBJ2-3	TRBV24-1	CATSDPGTGSDTQYF
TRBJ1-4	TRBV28	CASSPGPRGEKLFF
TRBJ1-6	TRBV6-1	CASSEAADNSPLHF
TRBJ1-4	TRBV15	CATSRDRGGGGDEKLFF
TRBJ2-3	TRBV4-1	CASSQFTDTQYF
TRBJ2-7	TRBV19	CASSIGYEQYF
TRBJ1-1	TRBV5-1	CASSFSGISEAFF
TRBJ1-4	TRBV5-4	CASSFQGGEKLFF
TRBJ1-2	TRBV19	CASSPRGYGYTF
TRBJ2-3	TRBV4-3	CASSQDIALVPDTQYF
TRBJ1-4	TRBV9	CASSVGQVNEKLFF
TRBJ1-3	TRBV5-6	CASSKQGIWNTIYF
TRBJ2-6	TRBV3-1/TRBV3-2	CASSQQRGSGANVLTF
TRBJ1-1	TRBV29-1	CSVVRGRGEAFF
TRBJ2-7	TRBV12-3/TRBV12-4	CASSLRNEQYF
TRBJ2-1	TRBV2	CASSEFWNNEQFF
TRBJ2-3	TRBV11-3	CASNEGRGTDTQYF
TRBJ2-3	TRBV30	CAWSVQAGGPDTQYF
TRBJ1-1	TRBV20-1	CSASDDRRNTEAFF
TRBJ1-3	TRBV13	CASSPQGANTIYF
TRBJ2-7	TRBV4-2	CASSTQTLAGGREYF
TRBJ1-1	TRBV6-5	CASTNRDRDAAFF
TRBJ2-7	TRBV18	CASSPSTGGTYEQYF
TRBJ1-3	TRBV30	CAWSVGGNTIYF
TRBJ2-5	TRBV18	CASSPRTIQETQYF
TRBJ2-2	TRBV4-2	CASSQGTGDTGELFF
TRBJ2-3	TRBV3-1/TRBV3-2	CASSDPSASGGAVDTQYF
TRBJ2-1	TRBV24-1	CATSGPPGGGNEQFF
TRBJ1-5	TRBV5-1	CASSQTTGGFQPQHF
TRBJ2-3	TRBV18	CASADPGTDVDTQYF
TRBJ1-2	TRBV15	CATSRDYSGDYGYTF
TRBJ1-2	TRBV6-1	CASSEDGQGMLYGYTF
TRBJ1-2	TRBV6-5	CASSRSGQPSYGYTF
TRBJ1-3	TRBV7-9	CASSLDRSSGNTIYF
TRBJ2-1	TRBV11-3	CASSLTRSSYNEQFF
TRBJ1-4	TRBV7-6	CASSLASGMSEKLFF
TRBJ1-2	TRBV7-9	CASSQQDYGYTF
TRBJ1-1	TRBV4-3	CASSQYRWTEAFF
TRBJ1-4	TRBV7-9	CASSLAGRTTNEKLFF
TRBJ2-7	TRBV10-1	CASTGSNYEQYF
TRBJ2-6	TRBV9	CASSVESGGSGANVLTF
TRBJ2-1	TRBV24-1	CATSVEGRGGKQFF
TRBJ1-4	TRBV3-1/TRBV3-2	CASSQSGGREKLFF
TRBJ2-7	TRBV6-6	CASSYGDSYEQYF
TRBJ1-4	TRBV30	CAWDGQPNEKLFF
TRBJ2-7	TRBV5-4	CASSMDRRQGVNEQYF
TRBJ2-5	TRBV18	CASSPNLRETQYF
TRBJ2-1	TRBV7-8	CAVGGNEQFF